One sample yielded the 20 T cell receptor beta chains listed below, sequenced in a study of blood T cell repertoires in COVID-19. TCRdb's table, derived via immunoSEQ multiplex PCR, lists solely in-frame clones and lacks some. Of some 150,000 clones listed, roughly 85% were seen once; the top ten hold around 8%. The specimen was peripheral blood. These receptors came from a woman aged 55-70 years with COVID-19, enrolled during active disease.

This CDR3 reads CASGLATENTEAFF. DNA for the CDR3: TGTGCTAGTGGTCTCGCGACTGAAAACACTGAAGCTTTCTTT. The chain has TRBV12-5 and TRBJ1-1, with unresolved D. V was clipped by 5 bases and J by 2 bases, with 12 bases between them. Looked up from germline, CDR1 is LGHNT and CDR2 is FRNRAP. This CDR3 region has 14 residues.

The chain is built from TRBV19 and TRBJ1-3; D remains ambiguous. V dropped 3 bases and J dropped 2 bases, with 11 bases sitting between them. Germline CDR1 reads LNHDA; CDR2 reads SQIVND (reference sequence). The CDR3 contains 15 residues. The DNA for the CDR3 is TGTGCCAGTAGTATTTACGAGTTGACTGGAAACACCATATATTTT. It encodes CASSIYELTGNTIYF.

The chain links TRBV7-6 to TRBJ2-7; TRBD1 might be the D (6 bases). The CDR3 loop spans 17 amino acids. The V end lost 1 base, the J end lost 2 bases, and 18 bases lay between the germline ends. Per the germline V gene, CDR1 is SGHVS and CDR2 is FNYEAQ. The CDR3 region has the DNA TGTGCCAGCAGCTTAGTCGGGCCAGGGGTGACAGCCTACGAGCAGTACTTC. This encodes CASSLVGPGVTAYEQYF.

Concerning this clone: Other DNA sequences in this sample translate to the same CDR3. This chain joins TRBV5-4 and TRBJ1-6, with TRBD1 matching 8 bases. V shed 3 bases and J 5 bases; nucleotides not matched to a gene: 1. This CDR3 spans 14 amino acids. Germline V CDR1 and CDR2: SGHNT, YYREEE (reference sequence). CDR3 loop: CASSSGQDNSPLHF. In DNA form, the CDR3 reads TGTGCCAGCAGCTCGGGACAGGATAATTCACCCCTCCACTTT.

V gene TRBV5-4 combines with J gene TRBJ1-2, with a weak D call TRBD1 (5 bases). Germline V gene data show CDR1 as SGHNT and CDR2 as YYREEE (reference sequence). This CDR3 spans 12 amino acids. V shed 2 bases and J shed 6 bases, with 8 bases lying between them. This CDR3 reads CASSLRGNGYTF. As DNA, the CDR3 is TGTGCCAGCAGCTTACGGGGGAATGGCTACACCTTC.

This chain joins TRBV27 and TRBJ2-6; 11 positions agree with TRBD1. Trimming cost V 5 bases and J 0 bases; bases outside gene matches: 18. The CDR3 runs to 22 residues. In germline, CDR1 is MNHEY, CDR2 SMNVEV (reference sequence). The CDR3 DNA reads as TGTGCCAGCAGTCTACGGTCCGGACAGGGGGCCGGAAAAGCCTCTGGGGCCAACGTCCTGACTTTC. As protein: CASSLRSGQGAGKASGANVLTF.

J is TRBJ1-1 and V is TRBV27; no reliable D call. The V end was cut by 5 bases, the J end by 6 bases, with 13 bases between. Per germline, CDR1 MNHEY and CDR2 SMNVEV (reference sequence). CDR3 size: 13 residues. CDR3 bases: TGTGCCAGCAGTCTGATGGCGGTGTCTGAAGCTTTCTTT. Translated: CASSLMAVSEAFF.

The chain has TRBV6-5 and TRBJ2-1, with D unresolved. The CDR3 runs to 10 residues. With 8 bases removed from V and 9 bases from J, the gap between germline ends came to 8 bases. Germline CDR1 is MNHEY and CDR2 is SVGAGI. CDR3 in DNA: TGTGCCAGCGCCGTCGGTGAGCAGTTCTTC. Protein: CASAVGEQFF.

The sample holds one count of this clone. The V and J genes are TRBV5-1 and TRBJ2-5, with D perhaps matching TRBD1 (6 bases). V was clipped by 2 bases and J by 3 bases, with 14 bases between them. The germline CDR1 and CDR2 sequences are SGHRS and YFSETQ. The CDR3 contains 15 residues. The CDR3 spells CASSFSAGAEETQYF. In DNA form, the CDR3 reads TGCGCCAGCAGCTTTTCGGCAGGGGCCGAAGAGACCCAGTACTTC.

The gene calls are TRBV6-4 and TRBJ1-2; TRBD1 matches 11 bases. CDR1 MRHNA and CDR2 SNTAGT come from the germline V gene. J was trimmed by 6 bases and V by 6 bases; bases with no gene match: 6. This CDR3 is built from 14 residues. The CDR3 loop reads CASSKDRGLNGYTF. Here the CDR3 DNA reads TGTGCCAGCAGCAAGGACAGGGGGCTGAATGGCTACACCTTC.

The CDR3 region has the DNA TGTGCCAGCGGATCGGACAGGGCCTACGAAAAACTGTTTTTT. Its protein is CASGSDRAYEKLFF. The rearrangement uses TRBV6-5 and TRBJ1-4, with 8 bases identical to TRBD1. From germline, CDR1 is MNHEY and CDR2 SVGAGI. CDR3 length equals 14 residues. V lost 8 bases and J lost 8; bases outside the gene matches: 10.

The CDR3 bases are TGTGCCAGCAGTGACCCCGGACAGGTCACCGGGGAGCTGTTTTTT. Translating gives CASSDPGQVTGELFF. This sequence joins TRBV6-1 and TRBJ2-2, with 7 bases identical to TRBD1. Trimming cost V 3 bases and J 4 bases; bases outside gene matches: 5. Germline CDR1 and CDR2: MNHNS and SASEGT. CDR3 length: 15 amino acids.

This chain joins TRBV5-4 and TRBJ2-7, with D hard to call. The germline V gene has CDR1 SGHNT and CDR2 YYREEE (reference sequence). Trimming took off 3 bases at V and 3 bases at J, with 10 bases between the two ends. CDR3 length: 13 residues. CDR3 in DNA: TGTGCCAGCAGCTCCACCCGGAGCTACGAGCAGTACTTC. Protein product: CASSSTRSYEQYF.

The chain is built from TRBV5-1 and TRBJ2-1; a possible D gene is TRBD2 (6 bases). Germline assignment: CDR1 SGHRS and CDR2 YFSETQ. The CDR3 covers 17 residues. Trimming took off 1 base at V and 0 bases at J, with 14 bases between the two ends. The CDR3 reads CASSLSRAGRSYNEQFF. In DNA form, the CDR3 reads TGCGCCAGCAGCTTGAGTCGTGCGGGACGCTCCTACAATGAGCAGTTCTTC.

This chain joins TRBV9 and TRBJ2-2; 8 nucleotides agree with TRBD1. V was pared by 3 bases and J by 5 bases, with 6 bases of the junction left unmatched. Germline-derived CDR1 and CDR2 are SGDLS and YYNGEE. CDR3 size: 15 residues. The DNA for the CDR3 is TGTGCCAGCAGCGCGGGGACAGGTAGTACCGGGGAGCTGTTTTTT. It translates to CASSAGTGSTGELFF.

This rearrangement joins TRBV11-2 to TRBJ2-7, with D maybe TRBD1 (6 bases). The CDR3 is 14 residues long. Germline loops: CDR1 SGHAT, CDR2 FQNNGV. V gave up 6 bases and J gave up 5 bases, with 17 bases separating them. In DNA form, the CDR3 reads TGTGCCAGCAGACCGACTACAGGGATCCACGAGCAGTACTTC. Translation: CASRPTTGIHEQYF.

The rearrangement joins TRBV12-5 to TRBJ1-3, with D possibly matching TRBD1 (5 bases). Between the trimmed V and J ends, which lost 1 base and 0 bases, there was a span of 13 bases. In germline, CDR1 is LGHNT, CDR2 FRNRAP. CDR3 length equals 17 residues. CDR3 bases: TGTGCTAGTGGTTTGGGGGGGGGATGGAGCTCTGGAAACACCATATATTTT. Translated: CASGLGGGWSSGNTIYF. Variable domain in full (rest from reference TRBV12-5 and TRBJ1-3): DARVTQTPRHKVTEMGQEVTMRCQPILGHNTVFWYRQTMMQGLELLAYFRNRAPLDDSGMPKDRFSAEMPDATLATLKIQPSEPRDSAVYFCASGLGGGWSSGNTIYFGEGSWLTVV.

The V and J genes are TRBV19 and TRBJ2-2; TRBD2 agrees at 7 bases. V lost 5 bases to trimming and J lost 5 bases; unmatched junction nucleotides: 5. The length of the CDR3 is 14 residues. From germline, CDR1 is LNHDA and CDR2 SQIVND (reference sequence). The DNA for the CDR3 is TGTGCCAGTAGTCCGGGGACTACGACCGGGGAGCTGTTTTTT. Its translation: CASSPGTTTGELFF.

Here the CDR3 reads CASHNPPQKLFF. CDR3 coding DNA: TGTGCCAGCCACAATCCCCCGCAAAAACTGTTTTTT. V and J are TRBV28 and TRBJ1-4; D remains ambiguous. V lost 8 bases and J lost 9, with 13 bases in between. CDR1 is MDHEN, CDR2 SYDVKM, per germline. There are 12 residues in the CDR3.

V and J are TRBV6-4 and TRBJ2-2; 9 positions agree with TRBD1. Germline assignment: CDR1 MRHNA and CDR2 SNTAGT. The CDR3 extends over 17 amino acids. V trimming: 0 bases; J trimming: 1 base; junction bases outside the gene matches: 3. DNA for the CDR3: TGTGCCAGCAGTGACTCGGGGGGACAGGGGAACACCGGGGAGCTGTTTTTT. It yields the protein CASSDSGGQGNTGELFF.